Below, one T cell receptor (beta chain) is given with its context. This sample is part of a study of blood T cell repertoires in COVID-19. Study-level background: Acute-phase and convalescent COVID-19 samples originated in the United States, Italy and Spain. The analysed material was cDNA or gDNA that came from T cells, B-cell-depleted T cells, or PBMCs.

The CDR3 has 14 amino acids. V lost 7 bases to trimming and J lost 5 bases, with 15 bases between them. Germline V lookup: CDR1 LGHNA, CDR2 YNFKEQ. The authors' processing: Cell counts per sample came from amplifying reference gene primers. The repertoire was sequenced with immunoSEQ multiplex PCR; TCRdb's copy has only in-frame clones and lacks some. V, J and clone size are those of that table, while D and trimming were read from the DNA. The sample records tens of thousands of clones, 90% being singletons. The sample comprised peripheral blood. J is TRBJ2-1 and V is TRBV4-2; D perhaps matches TRBD2 (6 bases). The sequence derives from a human donor in a cohort sampled during active COVID-19. CDR3 coding DNA: TGTGCCAGCAAATTGATCGGGAGCCACAATGAGCAGTTCTTC. This encodes CASKLIGSHNEQFF.